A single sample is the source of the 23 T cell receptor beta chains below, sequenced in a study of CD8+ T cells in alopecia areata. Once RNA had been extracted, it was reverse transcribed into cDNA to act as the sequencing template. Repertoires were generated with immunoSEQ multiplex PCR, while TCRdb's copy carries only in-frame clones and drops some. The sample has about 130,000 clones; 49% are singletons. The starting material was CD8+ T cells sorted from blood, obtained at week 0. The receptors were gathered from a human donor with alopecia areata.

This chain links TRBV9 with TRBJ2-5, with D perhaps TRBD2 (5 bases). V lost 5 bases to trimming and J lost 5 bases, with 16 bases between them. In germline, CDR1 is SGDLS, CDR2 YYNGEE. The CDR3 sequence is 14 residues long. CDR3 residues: CASRYLGAQETQYF. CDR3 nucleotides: TGTGCCAGCAGATATTTGGGAGCCCAGGAGACCCAGTACTTC.

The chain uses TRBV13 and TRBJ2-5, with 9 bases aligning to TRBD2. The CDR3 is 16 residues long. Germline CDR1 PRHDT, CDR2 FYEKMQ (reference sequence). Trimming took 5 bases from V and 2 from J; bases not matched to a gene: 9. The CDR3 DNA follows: TGTGCCAGCAGCCCCGGGGGTAGCGGGGGACAAGAGACCCAGTACTTC. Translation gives CASSPGGSGGQETQYF. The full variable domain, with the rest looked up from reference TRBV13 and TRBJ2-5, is AAGVIQSPRHLIKEKRETATLKCYPIPRHDTVYWYQQGPGQDPQFLISFYEKMQSDKGSIPDRFSAQQFSDYHSELNMSSLELGDSALYFCASSPGGSGGQETQYFGPGTRLLVL.

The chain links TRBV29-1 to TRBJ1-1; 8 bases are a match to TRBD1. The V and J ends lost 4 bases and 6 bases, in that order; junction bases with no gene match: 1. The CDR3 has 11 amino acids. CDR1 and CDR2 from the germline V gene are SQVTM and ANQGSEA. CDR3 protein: CSVAGGAEAFF. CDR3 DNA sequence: TGCAGCGTTGCAGGGGGCGCTGAAGCTTTCTTT. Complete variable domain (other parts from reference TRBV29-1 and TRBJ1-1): SAVISQKPSRDICQRGTSLTIQCQVDSQVTMMFWYRQQPGQSLTLIATANQGSEATYESGFVIDKFPISRPNLTFSTLTVSNMSPEDSSIYLCSVAGGAEAFFGQGTRLTVV.

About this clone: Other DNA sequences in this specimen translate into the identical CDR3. This chain's CDR3 is CASSLAGSNQPQHF. For the CDR3, the DNA is TGTGCCAGCAGTTTAGCCGGGAGCAATCAGCCCCAGCATTTT. The rearrangement uses TRBV27 and TRBJ1-5, with D uncertain. The CDR3 loop spans 14 amino acids. Germline lookup yields CDR1 MNHEY and CDR2 SMNVEV (reference sequence). Deletions cut 2 bases from V and 1 base from J, with 6 bases between.

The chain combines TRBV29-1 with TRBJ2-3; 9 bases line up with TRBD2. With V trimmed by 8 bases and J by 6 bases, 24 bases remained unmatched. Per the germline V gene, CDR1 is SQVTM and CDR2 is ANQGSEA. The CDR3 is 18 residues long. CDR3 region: CSSPAGDSGGQREDTQYF. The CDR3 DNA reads TGCAGCTCCCCCGCAGGGGATAGCGGGGGCCAAAGGGAGGATACGCAGTATTTT.

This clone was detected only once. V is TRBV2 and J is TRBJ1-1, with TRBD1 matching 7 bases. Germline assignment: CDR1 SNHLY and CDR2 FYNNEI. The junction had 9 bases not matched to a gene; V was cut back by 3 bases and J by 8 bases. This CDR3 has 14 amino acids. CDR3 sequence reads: CASSEIGGEGEAFF. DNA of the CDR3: TGTGCCAGCAGTGAGATAGGGGGCGAAGGGGAAGCTTTCTTT. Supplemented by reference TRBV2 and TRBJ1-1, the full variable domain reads EPEVTQTPSHQVTQMGQEVILRCVPISNHLYFYWYRQILGQKVEFLVSFYNNEISEKSEIFDDQFSVERPDGSNFTLKIRSTKLEDSAMYFCASSEIGGEGEAFFGQGTRLTVV.

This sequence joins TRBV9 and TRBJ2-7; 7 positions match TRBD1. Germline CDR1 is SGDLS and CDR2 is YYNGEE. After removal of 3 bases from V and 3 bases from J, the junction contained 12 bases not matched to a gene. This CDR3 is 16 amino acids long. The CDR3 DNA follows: TGTGCCAGCAGCGCCTACCCCGTGACAGGGAACTACGAGCAGTACTTC. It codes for CASSAYPVTGNYEQYF.

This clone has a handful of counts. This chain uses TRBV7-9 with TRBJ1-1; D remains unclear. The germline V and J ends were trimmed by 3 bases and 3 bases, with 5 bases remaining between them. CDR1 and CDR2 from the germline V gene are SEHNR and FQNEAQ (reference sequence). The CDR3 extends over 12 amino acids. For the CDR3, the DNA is TGTGCCAGCAGCTTTTGGGACACTGAAGCTTTCTTT. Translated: CASSFWDTEAFF.

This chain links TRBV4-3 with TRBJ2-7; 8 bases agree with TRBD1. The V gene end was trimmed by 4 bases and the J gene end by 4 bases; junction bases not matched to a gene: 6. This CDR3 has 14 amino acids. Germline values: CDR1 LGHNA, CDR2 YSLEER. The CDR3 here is CASSPGQGGYEQYF. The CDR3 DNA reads TGCGCCAGCAGCCCAGGACAGGGTGGATACGAGCAGTACTTC.

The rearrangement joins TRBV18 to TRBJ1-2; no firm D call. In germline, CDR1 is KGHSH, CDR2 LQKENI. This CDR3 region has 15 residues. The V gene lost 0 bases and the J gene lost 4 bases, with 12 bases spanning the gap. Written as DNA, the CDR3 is TGTGCCAGCTCACCACCCAGAGGGCCATTCTATGGCTACACCTTC. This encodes CASSPPRGPFYGYTF. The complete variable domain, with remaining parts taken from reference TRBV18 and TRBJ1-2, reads NAGVMQNPRHLVRRRGQEARLRCSPMKGHSHVYWYRQLPEEGLKFMVYLQKENIIDESGMPKERFSAEFPKEGPSILRIQQVVRGDSAAYFCASSPPRGPFYGYTFGSGTRLTVV.

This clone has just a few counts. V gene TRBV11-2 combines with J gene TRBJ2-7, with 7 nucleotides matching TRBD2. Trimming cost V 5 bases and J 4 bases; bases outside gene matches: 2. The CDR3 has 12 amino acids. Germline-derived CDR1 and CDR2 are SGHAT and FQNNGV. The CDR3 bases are TGTGCCAGCAGCCGGGAGGATTACGAGCAGTACTTC. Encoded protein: CASSREDYEQYF.

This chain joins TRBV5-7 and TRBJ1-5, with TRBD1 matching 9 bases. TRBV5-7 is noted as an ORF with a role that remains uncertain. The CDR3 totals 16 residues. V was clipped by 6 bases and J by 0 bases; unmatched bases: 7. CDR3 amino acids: CASNAGTGYSNQPQHF. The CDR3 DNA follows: TGTGCCAGCAACGCCGGGACAGGGTATAGCAATCAGCCCCAGCATTTT.

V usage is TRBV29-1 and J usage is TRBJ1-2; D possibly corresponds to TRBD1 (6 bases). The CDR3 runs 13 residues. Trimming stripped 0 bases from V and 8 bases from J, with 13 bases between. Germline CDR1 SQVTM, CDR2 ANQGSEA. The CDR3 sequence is CSVEETEGEGYTF. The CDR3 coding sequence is TGCAGCGTTGAAGAGACAGAGGGGGAGGGCTACACCTTC.

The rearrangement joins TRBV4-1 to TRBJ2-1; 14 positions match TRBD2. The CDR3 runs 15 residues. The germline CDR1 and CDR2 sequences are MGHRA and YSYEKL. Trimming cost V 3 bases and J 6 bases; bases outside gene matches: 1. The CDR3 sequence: CASSQGLAGVNEQFF. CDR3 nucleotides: TGCGCCAGCAGCCAGGGACTAGCGGGGGTCAATGAGCAGTTCTTC.

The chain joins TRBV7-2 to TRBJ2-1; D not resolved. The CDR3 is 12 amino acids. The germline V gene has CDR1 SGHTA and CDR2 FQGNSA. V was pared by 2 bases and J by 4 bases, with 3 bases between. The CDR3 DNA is TGTGCCAGCAGCTTAATGTACAATGAGCAGTTCTTC. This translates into CASSLMYNEQFF.

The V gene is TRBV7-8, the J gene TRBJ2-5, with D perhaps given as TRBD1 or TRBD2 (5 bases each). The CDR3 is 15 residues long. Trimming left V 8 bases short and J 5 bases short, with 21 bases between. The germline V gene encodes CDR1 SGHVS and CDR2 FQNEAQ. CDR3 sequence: CASGPPGRPTETQYF. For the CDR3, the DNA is TGTGCCAGCGGCCCCCCGGGACGGCCCACGGAGACCCAGTACTTC.

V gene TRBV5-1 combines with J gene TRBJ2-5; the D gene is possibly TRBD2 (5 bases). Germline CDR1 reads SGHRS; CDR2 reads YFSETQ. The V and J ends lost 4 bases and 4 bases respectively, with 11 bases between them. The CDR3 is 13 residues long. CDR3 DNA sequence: TGCGCCAGCAGCCCCCCGCTAGCAGAGACCCAGTACTTC. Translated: CASSPPLAETQYF.

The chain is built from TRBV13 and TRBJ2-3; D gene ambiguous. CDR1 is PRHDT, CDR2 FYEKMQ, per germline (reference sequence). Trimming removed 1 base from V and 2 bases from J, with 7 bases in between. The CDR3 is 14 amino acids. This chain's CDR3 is CASSLEAATDTQYF. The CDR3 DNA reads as TGTGCCAGCAGCTTAGAGGCGGCCACAGATACGCAGTATTTT. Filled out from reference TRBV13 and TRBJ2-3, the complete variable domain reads AAGVIQSPRHLIKEKRETATLKCYPIPRHDTVYWYQQGPGQDPQFLISFYEKMQSDKGSIPDRFSAQQFSDYHSELNMSSLELGDSALYFCASSLEAATDTQYFGPGTRLTVL.

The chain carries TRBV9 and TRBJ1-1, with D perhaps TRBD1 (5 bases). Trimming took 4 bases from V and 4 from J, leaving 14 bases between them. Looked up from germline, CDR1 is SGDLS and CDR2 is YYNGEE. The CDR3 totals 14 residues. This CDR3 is CASSLGVGTTEAFF. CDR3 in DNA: TGTGCCAGCAGCCTGGGGGTGGGTACCACTGAAGCTTTCTTT. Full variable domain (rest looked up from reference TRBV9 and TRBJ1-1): DSGVTQTPKHLITATGQRVTLRCSPRSGDLSVYWYQQSLDQGLQFLIQYYNGEERAKGNILERFSAQQFPDLHSELNLSSLELGDSALYFCASSLGVGTTEAFFGQGTRLTVV.

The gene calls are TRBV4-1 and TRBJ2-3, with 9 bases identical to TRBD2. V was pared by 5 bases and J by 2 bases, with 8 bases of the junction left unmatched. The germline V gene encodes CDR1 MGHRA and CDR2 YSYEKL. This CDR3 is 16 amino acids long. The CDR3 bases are TGCGCCAGCAGCTTACGACTAGCGGTGACCACAGATACGCAGTATTTT. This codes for CASSLRLAVTTDTQYF.

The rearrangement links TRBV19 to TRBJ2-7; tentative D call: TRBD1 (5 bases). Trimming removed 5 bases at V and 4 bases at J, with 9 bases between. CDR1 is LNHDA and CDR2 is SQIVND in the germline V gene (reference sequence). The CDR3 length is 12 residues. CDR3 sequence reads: CASSDRSYEQYF. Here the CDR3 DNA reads TGTGCCAGTAGTGACAGATCATACGAGCAGTACTTC.

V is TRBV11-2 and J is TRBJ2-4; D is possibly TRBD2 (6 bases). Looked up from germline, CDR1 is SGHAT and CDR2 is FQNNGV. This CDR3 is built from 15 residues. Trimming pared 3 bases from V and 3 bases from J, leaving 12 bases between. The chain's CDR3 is CASSFGDGGKNIQYF. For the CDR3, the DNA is TGTGCCAGCAGCTTCGGGGACGGGGGCAAAAACATTCAGTACTTC.

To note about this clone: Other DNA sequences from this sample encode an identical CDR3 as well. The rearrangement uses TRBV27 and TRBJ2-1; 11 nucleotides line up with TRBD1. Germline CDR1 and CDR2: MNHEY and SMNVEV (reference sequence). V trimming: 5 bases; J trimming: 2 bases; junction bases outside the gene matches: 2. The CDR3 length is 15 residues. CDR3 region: CASSPDRGPYNEQFF. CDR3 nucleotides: TGTGCCAGCAGTCCGGACAGGGGGCCCTACAATGAGCAGTTCTTC.